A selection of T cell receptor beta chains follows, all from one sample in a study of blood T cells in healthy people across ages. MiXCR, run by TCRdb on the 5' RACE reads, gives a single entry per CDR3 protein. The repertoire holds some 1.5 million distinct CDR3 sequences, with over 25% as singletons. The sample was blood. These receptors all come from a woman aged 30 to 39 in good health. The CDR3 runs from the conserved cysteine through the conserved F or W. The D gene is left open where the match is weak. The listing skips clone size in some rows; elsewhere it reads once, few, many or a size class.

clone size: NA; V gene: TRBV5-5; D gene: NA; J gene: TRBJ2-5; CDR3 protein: CASSRWKQEPQYF; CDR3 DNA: TGTGCCAGCAGCCGTTGGAAGCAAGAGCCCCAGTACTTC
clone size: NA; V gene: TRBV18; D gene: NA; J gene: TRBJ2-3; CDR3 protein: CASSPQGGKASTDTQYF; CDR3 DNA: TGTGCCAGCTCCCCCCAGGGGGGCAAAGCAAGCACAGATACGCAGTATTTT
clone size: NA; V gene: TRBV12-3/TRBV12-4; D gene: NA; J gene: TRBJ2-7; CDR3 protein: CASSLGGEGTYEQYF; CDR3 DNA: TGTGCCAGTTCTCTTGGAGGAGAGGGAACATACGAGCAGTACTTC
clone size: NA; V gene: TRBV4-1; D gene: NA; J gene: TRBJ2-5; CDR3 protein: CASSQDRAGFLETQYF; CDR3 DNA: TGCGCCAGCAGCCAAGATCGCGCGGGATTTCTAGAGACCCAGTACTTC
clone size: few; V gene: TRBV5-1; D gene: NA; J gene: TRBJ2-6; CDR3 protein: CASSKTGSSGANVLTF; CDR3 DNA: TGCGCCAGCAGCAAGACTGGTAGCTCTGGGGCCAACGTCCTGACTTTC
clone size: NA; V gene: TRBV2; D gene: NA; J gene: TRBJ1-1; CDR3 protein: CASNRRWEAFF; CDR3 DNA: TGTGCCAGCAATCGCAGATGGGAAGCTTTCTTT
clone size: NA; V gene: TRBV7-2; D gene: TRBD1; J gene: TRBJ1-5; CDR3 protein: CASSYIGQVSNQPQHF; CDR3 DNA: TGTGCCAGCAGTTACATCGGACAGGTTAGCAATCAGCCCCAGCATTTT
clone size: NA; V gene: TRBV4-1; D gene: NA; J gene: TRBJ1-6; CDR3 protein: CASSQDPARYNSPLHF; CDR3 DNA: TGCGCCAGCAGCCAAGATCCAGCCAGATATAATTCACCCCTCCACTTT
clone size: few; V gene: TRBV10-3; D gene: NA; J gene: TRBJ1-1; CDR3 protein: CAITQTANTEAFF; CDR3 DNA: TGTGCCATCACCCAGACAGCGAACACTGAAGCTTTCTTT
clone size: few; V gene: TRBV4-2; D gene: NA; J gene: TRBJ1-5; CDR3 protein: CASSQDGGGGQPQHF; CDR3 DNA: TGTGCCAGCAGCCAAGATGGGGGGGGCGGTCAGCCCCAGCATTTT
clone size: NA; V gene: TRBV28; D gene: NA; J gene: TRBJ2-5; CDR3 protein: CASSLVVPEGVQYF; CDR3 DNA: TGTGCCAGCAGTTTGGTTGTTCCTGAAGGAGTGCAGTACTTC
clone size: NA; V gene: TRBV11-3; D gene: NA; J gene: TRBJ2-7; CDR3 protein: CASSARESYEQYF; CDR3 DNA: TGTGCCAGCAGCGCCCGGGAATCCTACGAGCAGTACTTC
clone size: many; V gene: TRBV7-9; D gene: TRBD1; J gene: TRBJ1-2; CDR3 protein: CASSWTGDYGYTF; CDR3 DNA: TGCGCCAGCAGCTGGACAGGGGACTATGGCTACACCTTC
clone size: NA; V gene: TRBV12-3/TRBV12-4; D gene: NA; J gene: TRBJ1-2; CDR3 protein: CASAGPNRYTF; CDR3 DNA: TGTGCCAGCGCGGGCCCAAACCGCTACACCTTC
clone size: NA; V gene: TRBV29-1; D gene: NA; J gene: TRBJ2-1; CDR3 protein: CSVEVGTEYNEQFF; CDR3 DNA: TGCAGCGTTGAAGTCGGGACGGAATACAATGAGCAGTTCTTC
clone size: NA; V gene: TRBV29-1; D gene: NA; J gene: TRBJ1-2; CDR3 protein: CSAETKVGYTF; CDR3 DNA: TGCAGCGCGGAAACCAAGGTTGGCTACACCTTC
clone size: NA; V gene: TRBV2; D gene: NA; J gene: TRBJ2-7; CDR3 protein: CASGTTPYEQYF; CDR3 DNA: TGTGCCAGCGGGACGACACCCTACGAGCAGTACTTC
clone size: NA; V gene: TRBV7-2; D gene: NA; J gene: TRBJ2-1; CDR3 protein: CASSSTWYNEQFF; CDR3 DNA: TGTGCCAGCAGCTCCACTTGGTACAATGAGCAGTTCTTC
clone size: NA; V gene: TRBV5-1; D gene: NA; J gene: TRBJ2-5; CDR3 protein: CASSPTRQLSRPQYF; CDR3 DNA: TGCGCCAGCAGCCCTACCAGACAGCTCTCGAGGCCCCAGTACTTC
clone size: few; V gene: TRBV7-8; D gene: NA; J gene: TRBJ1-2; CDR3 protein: CASSLAVEGDIYGYTF; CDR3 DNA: TGTGCCAGCAGCTTAGCGGTAGAGGGGGACATCTATGGCTACACCTTC
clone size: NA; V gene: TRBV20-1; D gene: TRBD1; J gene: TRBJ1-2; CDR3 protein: CSARTPGGGNYGYTF; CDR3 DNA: TGCAGTGCCCGAACCCCAGGGGGTGGGAACTATGGCTACACCTTC
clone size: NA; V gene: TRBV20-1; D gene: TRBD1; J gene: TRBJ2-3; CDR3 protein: CSAAGTDSSDTQYF; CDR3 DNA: TGCAGTGCTGCCGGGACAGACTCTTCAGATACGCAGTATTTT
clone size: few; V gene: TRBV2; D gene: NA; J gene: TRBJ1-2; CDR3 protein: CASSGTADLANYGYTF; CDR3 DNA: TGTGCCAGCAGTGGGACAGCCGACCTAGCTAACTATGGCTACACCTTC
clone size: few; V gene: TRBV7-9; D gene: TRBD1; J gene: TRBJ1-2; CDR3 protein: CASSLAGGEGAGYTF; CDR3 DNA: TGTGCCAGCAGCTTGGCAGGGGGCGAGGGTGCTGGCTACACCTTC
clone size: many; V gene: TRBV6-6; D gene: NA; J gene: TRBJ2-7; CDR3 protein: CASRGGGPYEQYF; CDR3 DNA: TGTGCCAGCCGGGGAGGGGGACCCTACGAGCAGTACTTC
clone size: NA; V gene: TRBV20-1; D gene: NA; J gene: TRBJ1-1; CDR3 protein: CSAREATEAFF; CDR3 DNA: TGCAGTGCTAGAGAGGCCACTGAAGCTTTCTTT
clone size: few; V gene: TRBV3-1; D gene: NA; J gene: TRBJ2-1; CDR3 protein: CASSHRTGTRAPHYNEQFF; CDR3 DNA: TGTGCCAGCAGCCACCGAACCGGGACCCGCGCCCCCCACTACAATGAGCAGTTCTTC
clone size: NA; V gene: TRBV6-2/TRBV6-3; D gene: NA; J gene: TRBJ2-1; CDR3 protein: CASRGLGRSYNEQFF; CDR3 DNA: TGTGCCAGCAGAGGTCTCGGGAGAAGTTACAATGAGCAGTTCTTC
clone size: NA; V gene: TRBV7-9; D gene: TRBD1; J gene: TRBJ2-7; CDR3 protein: CASSSRTGDEQYF; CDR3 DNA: TGTGCCAGCAGCTCCCGGACAGGGGACGAGCAGTACTTC
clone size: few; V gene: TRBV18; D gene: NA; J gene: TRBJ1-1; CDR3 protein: CASSPDDSEAFF; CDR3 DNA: TGTGCCAGCTCGCCGGATGACTCTGAAGCTTTCTTT
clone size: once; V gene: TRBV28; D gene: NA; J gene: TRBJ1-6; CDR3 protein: CASSLDGVRSPLHF; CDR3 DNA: TGTGCCAGCAGTCTGGACGGGGTTCGTTCACCCCTCCACTTT
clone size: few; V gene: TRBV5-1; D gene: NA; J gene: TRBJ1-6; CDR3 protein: CASSVGTIYNSPLHF; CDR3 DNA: TGCGCCAGCAGCGTTGGGACAATTTATAATTCACCCCTCCACTTT
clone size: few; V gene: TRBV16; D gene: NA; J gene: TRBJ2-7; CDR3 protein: CASKGHGAFEQYF; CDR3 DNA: TGTGCCAGCAAGGGACACGGGGCCTTCGAGCAGTACTTC
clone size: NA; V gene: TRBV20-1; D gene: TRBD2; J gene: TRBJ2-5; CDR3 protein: CSARDAEGGIGETQYF; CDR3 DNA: TGCAGTGCTAGAGATGCGGAGGGAGGGATCGGCGAGACCCAGTACTTC
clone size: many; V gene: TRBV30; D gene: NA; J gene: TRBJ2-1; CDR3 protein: CAWSVTQGRLSYNEQFF; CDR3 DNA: TGTGCCTGGAGTGTAACCCAGGGGAGGCTCTCCTACAATGAGCAGTTCTTC
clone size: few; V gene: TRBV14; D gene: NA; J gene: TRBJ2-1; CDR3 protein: CASSQEGGNNEQFF; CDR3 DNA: TGTGCCAGCAGCCAAGAAGGCGGAAACAATGAGCAGTTCTTC
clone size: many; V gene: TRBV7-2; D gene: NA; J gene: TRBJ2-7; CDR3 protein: CASSLSLRQYF; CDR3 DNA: TGTGCCAGCAGCTTAAGCCTCAGGCAGTACTTC
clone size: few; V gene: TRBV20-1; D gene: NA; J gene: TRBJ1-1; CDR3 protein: CSGSPGVNTEAFF; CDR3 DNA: TGCAGTGGGAGTCCGGGGGTGAACACTGAAGCTTTCTTT
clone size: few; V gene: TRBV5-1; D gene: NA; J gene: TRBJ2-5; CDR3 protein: CASSRDVETQYF; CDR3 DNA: TGCGCCAGCAGCAGGGATGTAGAGACCCAGTACTTC
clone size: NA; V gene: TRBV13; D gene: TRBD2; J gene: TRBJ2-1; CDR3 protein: CASRRSGGADEQFF; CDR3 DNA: TGTGCCAGCCGACGAAGCGGGGGGGCCGATGAGCAGTTCTTC
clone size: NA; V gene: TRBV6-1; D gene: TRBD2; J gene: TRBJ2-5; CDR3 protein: CASSRTGTSGEETQYF; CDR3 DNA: TGTGCCAGCAGTCGAACGGGGACTAGCGGAGAAGAGACCCAGTACTTC
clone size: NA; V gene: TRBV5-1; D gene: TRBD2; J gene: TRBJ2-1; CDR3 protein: CASSEASGGLRDDEQFF; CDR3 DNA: TGCGCCAGCAGCGAGGCTAGCGGGGGGCTTCGCGACGATGAGCAGTTCTTC
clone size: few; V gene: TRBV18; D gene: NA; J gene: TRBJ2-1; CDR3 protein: CASSPVAGNSYNEQFF; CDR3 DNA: TGTGCCAGCTCACCAGTGGCGGGTAACTCCTACAATGAGCAGTTCTTC
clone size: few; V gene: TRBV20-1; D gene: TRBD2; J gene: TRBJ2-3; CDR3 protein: CSARLSGRRDTQYF; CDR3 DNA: TGCAGTGCTAGACTCAGCGGGAGAAGAGATACGCAGTATTTT
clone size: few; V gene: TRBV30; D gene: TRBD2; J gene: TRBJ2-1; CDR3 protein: CAWGTSGSGNEQFF; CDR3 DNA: TGTGCCTGGGGGACTAGCGGGAGTGGCAATGAGCAGTTCTTC
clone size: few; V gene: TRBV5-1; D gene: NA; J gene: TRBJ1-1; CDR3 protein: CASRKGGTEAFF; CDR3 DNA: TGCGCCAGCAGAAAGGGAGGTACTGAAGCTTTCTTT
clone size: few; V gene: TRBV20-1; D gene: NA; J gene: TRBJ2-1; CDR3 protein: CSARAPRDNEQFF; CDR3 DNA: TGCAGTGCTAGAGCCCCCAGGGACAATGAGCAGTTCTTC
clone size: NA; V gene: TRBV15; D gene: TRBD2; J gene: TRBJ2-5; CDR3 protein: CATSRDGGDVKTQYF; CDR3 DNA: TGTGCCACCAGCAGAGATGGGGGGGACGTGAAGACCCAGTACTTC
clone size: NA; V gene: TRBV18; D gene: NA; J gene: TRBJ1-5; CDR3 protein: CANSPRGGEQPQHF; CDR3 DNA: TGTGCCAACTCACCCCGGGGGGGTGAGCAGCCCCAGCATTTT
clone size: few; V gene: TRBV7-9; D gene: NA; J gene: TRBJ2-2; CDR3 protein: CASSPLKFRPTGELFF; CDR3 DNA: TGTGCCAGCAGCCCTCTGAAGTTCCGACCCACCGGGGAGCTGTTTTTT
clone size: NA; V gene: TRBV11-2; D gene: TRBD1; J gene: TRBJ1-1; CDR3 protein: CASSYRDRGRGTEAFF; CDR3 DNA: TGTGCCAGCAGCTACCGGGACAGGGGGCGAGGCACTGAAGCTTTCTTT
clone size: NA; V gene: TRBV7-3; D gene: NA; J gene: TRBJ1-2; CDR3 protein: CASSSTSGYGYIF; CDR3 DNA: TGTGCCAGCAGCTCAACATCGGGGTATGGCTACATCTTC
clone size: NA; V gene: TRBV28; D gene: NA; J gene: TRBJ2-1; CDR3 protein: CASSSETGTPQNEQFF; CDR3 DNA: TGTGCCAGCAGTTCGGAGACCGGGACACCTCAGAATGAGCAGTTCTTC
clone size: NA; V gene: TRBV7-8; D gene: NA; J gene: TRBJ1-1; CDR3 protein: CASTLDKQVVTFF; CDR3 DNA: TGTGCCAGCACCCTAGATAAACAGGTCGTAACTTTCTTT
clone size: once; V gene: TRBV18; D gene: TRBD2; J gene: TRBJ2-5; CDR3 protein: CASSPRGGRESYNEQYF; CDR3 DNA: TGTGCCAGCTCACCCCGCGGTGGGCGGGAGTCCTACAATGAGCAGTACTTC